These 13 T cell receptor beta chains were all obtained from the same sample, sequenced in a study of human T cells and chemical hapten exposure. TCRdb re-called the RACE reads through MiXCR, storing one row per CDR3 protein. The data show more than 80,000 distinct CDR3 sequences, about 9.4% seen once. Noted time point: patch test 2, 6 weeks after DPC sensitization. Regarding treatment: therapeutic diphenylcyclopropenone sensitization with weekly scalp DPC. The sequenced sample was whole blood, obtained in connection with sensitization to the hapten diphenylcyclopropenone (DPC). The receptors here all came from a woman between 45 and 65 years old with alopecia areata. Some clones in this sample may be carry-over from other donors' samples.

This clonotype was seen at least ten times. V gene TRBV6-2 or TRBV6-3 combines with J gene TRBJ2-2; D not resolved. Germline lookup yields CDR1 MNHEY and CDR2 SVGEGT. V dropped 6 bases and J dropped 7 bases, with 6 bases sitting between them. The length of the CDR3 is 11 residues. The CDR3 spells CASRTGGELFF. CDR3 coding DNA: TGTGCCAGCAGGACCGGCGGGGAGCTGTTTTTT.

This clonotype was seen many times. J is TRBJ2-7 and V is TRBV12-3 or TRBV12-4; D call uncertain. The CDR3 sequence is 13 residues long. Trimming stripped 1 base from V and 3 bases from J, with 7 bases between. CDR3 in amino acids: CASSLGSGYEQYF. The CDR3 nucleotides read TGTGCCAGCAGTTTAGGGTCAGGCTACGAGCAGTACTTC.

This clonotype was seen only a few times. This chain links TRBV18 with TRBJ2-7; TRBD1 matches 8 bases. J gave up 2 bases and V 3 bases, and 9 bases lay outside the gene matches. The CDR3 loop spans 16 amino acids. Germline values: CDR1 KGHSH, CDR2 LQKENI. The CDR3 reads CASSPTSGTGAYEQYF. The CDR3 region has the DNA TGTGCCAGCTCACCTACCTCCGGGACAGGCGCCTACGAGCAGTACTTC.

The CDR3 region has the DNA TGTGCCAGCAGCCCCTCATATGAGCAGTTCTTC. This translates into CASSPSYEQFF. The chain couples TRBV7-8 to TRBJ2-1; no clear D gene. V lost 5 bases, J lost 8 bases, and 7 bases lay in between. The length of the CDR3 is 11 residues. In germline, CDR1 is SGHVS, CDR2 FQNEAQ.

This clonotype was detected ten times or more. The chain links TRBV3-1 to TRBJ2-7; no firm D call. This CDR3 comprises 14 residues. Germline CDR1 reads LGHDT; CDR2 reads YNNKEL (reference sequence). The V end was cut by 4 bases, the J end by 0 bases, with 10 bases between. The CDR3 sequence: CASSPTLSSYEQYF. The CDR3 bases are TGTGCCAGCAGCCCGACTCTGAGCTCCTACGAGCAGTACTTC.

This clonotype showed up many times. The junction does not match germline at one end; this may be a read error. CDR3 loop: CSVGLTGATVLTF. CDR3 nucleotides: TGCAGCGTTGGACTCACTGGGGCCACCGTCCTGACTTTC. V gene TRBV29-1 combines with J gene TRBJ2-6; TRBD1 is a possible D gene (5 bases). The CDR3 length is 13 residues. Germline V lookup: CDR1 SQVTM, CDR2 ANQGSEA.

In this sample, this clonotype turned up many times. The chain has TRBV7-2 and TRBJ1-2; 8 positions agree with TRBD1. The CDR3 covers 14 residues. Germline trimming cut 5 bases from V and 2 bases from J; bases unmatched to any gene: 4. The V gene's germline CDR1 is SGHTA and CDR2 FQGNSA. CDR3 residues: CASSIGQGNYGYTF. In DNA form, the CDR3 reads TGTGCCAGCAGCATTGGACAGGGAAACTATGGCTACACCTTC.

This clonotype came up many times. The CDR3 sequence is CSVGWQEETQYF. CDR3 nucleotides: TGCAGCGTTGGGTGGCAGGAAGAGACCCAGTACTTC. V gene TRBV29-1 combines with J gene TRBJ2-5, with D uncertain. Trimming cost V 4 bases and J 3 bases, with 9 bases left between them. Germline-derived CDR1 and CDR2 are SQVTM and ANQGSEA. The CDR3 is made up of 12 amino acids. Full variable domain (remainder filled in from reference TRBV29-1 and TRBJ2-5): SAVISQKPSRDICQRGTSLTIQCQVDSQVTMMFWYRQQPGQSLTLIATANQGSEATYESGFVIDKFPISRPNLTFSTLTVSNMSPEDSSIYLCSVGWQEETQYFGPGTRLLVL.

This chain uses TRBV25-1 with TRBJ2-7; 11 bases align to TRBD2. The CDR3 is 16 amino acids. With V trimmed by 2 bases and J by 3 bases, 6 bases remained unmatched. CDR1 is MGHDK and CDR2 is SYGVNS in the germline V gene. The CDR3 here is CASSEETSGSYYEQYF. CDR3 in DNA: TGTGCCAGCAGTGAAGAAACTAGCGGGAGTTACTACGAGCAGTACTTC.

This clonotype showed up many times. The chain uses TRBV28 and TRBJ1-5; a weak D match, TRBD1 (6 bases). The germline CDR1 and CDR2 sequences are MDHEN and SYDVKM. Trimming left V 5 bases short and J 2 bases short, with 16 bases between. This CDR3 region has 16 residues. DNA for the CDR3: TGTGCCAGCAGTCCTGCCGGCAGACAGGGCAATCAGCCCCAGCATTTT. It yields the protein CASSPAGRQGNQPQHF.

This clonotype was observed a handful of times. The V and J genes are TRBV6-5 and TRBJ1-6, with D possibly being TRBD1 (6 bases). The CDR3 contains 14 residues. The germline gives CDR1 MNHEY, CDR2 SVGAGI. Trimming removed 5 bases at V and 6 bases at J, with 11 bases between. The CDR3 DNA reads TGTGCCAGCAGTCAAAACAGGGTTAATTCACCCCTCCACTTT. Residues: CASSQNRVNSPLHF.

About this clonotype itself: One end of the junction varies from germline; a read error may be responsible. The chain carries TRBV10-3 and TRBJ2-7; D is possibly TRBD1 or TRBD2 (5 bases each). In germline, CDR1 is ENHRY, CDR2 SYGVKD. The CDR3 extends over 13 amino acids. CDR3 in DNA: TGTGCCATCAGTGGAAATAACCGGGACCCAGACACCTTC. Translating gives CAISGNNRDPDTF.

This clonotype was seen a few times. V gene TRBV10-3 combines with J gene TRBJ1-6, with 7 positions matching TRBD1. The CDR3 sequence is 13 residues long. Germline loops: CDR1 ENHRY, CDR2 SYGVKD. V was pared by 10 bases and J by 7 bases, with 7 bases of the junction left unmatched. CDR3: CATQGESNSPLHF. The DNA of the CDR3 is TGTGCCACCCAGGGGGAATCGAATTCACCCCTCCACTTT.